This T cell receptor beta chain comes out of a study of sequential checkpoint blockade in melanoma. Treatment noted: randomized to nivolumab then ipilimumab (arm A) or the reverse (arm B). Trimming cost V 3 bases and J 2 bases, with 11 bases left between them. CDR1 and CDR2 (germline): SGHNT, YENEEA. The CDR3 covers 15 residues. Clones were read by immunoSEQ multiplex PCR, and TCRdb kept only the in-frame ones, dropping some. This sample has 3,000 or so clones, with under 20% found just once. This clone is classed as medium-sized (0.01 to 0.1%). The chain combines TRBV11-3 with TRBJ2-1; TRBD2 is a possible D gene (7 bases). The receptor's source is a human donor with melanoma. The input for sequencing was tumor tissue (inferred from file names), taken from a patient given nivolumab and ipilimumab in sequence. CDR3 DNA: TGTGCCAGCAGCTTGGGGGGGCACCCCTACAATGAGCAGTTCTTC. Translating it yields CASSLGGHPYNEQFF.